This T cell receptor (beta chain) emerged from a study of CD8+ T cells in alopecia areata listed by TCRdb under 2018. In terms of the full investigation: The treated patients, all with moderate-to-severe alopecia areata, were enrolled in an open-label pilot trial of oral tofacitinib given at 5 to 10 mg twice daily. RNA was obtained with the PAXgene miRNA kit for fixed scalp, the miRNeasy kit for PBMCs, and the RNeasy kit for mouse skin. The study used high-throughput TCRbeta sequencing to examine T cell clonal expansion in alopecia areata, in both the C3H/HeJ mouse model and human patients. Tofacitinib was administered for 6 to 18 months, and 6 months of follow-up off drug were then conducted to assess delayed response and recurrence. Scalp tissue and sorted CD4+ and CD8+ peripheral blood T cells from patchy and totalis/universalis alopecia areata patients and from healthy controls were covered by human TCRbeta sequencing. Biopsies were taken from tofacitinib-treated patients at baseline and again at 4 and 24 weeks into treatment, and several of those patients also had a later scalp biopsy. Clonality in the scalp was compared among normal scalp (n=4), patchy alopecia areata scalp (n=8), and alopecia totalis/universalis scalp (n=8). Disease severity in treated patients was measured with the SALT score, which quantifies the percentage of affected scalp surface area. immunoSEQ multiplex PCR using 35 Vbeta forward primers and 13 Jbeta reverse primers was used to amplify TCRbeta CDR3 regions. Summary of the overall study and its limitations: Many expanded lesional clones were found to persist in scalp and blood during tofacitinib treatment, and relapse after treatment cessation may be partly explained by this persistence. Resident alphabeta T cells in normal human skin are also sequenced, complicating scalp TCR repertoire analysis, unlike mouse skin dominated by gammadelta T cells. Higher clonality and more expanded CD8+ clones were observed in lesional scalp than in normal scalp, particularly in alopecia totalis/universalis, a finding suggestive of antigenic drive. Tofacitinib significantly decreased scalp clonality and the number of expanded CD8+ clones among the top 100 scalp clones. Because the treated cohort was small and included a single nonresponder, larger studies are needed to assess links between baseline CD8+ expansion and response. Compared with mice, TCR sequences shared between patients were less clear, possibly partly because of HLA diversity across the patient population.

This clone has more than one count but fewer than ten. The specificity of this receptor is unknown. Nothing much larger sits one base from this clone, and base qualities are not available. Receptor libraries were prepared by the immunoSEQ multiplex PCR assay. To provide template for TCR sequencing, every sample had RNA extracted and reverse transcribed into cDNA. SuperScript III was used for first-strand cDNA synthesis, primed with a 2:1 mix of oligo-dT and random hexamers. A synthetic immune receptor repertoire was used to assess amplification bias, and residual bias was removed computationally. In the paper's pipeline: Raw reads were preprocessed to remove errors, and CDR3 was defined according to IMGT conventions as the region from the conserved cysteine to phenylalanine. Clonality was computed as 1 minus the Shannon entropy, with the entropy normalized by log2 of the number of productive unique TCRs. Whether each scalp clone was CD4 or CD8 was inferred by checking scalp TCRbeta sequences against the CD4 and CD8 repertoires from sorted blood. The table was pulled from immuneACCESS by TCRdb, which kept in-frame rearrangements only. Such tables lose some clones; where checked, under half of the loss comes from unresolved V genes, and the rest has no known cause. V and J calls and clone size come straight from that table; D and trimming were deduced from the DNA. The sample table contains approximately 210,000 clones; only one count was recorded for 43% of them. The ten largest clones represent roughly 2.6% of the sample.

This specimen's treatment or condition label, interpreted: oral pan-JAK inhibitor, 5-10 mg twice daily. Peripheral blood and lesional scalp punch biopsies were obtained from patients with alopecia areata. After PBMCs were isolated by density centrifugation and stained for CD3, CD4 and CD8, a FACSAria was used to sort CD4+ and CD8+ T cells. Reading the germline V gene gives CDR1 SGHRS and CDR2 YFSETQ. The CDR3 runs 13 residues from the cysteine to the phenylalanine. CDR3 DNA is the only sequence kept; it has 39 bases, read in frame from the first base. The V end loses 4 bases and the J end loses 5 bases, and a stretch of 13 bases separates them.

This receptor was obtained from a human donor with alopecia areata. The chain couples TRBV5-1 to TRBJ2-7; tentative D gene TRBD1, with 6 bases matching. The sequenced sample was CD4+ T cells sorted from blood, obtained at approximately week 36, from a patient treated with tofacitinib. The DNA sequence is TGCGCCAGCAGCCACCCCACAGGGAACGAGCAGTACTTC. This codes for CASSHPTGNEQYF. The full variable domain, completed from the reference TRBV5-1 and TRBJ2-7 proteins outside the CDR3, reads KAGVTQTPRYLIKTRGQQVTLSCSPISGHRSVSWYQQTPGQGLQFLFEYFSETQRNKGNFPGRFSGRQFSNSRSEMNVSTLELGDSALYLCASSHPTGNEQYFGPGTRLTVT.